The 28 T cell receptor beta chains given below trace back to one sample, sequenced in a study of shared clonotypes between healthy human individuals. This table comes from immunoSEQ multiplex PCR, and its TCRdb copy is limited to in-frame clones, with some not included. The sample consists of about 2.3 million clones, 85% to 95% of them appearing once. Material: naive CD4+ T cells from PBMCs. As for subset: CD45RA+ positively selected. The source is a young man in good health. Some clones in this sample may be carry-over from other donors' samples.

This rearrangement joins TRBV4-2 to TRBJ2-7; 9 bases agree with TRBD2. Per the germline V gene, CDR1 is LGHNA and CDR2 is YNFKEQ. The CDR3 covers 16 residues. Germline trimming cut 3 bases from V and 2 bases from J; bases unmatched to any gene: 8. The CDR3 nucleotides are TGTGCCAGCAGCCACTCAACAGCGGGAGGAACCTACGAGCAGTACTTC. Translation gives CASSHSTAGGTYEQYF.

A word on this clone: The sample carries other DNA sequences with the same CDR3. The CDR3 DNA is TGTGCCAGCAGTGAGGCAGTCTATGGCTACACCTTC. Protein sequence: CASSEAVYGYTF. This chain uses TRBV6-1 with TRBJ1-2; unclear D gene. Germline loops: CDR1 MNHNS, CDR2 SASEGT. Trimming took off 3 bases at V and 4 bases at J, with 6 bases between the two ends. CDR3 length equals 12 residues.

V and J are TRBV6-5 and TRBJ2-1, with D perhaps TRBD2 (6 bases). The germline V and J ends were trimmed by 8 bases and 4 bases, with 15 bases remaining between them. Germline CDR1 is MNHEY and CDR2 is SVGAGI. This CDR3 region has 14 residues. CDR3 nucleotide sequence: TGTGCCAGCGGGACTTCCTGGGGGTACAATGAGCAGTTCTTC. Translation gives CASGTSWGYNEQFF.

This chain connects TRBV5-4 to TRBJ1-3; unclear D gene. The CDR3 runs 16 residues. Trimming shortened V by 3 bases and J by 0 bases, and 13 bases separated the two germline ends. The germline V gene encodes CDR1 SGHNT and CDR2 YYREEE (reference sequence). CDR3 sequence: CASSSRTVASGNTIYF. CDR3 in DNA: TGTGCCAGCAGCTCGCGAACGGTGGCCTCTGGAAACACCATATATTTT.

CDR3 DNA: TGTGCCAGCAGTTACTGGTCCAGCGGGGGGTACAATGAGCAGTTCTTC. Translated: CASSYWSSGGYNEQFF. This chain uses TRBV6-5 with TRBJ2-1; 9 bases are shared with TRBD2. This CDR3 has 16 residues. The V gene's germline CDR1 is MNHEY and CDR2 SVGAGI. V trimming: 1 base; J trimming: 4 bases; junction bases outside the gene matches: 5.

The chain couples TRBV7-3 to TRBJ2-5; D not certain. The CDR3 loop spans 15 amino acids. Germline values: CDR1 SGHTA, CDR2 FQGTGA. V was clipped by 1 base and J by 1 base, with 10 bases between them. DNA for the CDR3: TGTGCCAGCAGCTTAATAAACGGACCCCAAGAGACCCAGTACTTC. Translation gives CASSLINGPQETQYF.

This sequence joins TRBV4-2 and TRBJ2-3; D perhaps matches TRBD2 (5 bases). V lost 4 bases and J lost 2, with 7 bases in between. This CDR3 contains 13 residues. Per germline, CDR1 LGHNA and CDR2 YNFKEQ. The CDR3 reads CASSLLDTDTQYF. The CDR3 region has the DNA TGTGCCAGCAGCCTACTAGACACAGATACGCAGTATTTT.

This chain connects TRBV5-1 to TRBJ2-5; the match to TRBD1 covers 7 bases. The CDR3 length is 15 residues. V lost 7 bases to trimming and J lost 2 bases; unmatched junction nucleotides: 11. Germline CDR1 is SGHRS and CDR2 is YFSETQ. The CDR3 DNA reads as TGCGCCAGCGGACTTGTCGGGACAGAACAAGAGACCCAGTACTTC. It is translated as CASGLVGTEQETQYF.

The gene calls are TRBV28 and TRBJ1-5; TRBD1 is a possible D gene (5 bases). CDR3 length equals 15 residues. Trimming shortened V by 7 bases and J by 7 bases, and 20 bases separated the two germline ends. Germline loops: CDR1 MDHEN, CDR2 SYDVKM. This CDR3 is CASTNFKGFGQPQHF. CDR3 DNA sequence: TGTGCCAGCACCAATTTCAAGGGGTTCGGGCAGCCCCAGCATTTT.

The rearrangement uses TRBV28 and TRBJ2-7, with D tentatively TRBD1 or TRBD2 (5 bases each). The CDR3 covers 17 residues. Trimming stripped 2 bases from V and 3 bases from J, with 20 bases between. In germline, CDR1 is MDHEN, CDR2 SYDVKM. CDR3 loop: CASSLPGTGAPYYEQYF. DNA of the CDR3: TGTGCCAGCAGTTTACCCGGGACCGGGGCCCCCTACTACGAGCAGTACTTC.

The CDR3 reads CASNGQGNTEAFF. As DNA, the CDR3 is TGTGCCAGCAACGGACAGGGGAACACTGAAGCTTTCTTT. This rearrangement joins TRBV6-5 to TRBJ1-1; the match to TRBD1 covers 8 bases. Germline V CDR1 and CDR2: MNHEY, SVGAGI. The CDR3 is 13 amino acids. V trimming: 7 bases; J trimming: 1 base; junction bases outside the gene matches: 2.

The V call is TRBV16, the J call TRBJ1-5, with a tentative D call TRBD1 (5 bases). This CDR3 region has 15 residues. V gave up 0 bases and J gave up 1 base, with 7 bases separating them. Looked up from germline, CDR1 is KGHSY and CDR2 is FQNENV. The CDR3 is CASSQSRASNQPQHF. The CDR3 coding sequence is TGTGCCAGCAGCCAATCCAGGGCCAGCAATCAGCCCCAGCATTTT.

DNA for the CDR3: TGTGCCAGTCTGACAGGGAATACCTACGAGCAGTACTTC. Residues: CASLTGNTYEQYF. The chain has TRBV2 and TRBJ2-7; 7 bases are shared with TRBD1. V lost 9 bases to trimming and J lost 2 bases; unmatched junction nucleotides: 7. The CDR3 runs 13 residues. The germline V gene has CDR1 SNHLY and CDR2 FYNNEI.

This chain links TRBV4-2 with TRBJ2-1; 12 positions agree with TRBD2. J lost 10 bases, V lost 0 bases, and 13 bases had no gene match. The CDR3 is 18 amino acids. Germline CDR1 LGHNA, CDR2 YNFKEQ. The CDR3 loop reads CASSQDPLRTSGKREQFF. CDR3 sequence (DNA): TGTGCCAGCAGCCAAGATCCCTTACGGACTAGCGGGAAAAGGGAGCAGTTCTTC.

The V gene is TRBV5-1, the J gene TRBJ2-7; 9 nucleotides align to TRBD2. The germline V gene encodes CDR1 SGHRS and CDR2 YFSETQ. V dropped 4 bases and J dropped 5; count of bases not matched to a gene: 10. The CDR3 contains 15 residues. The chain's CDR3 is CASSPASGTLNEQYF. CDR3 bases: TGCGCCAGCAGCCCGGCTAGCGGGACCCTAAACGAGCAGTACTTC.

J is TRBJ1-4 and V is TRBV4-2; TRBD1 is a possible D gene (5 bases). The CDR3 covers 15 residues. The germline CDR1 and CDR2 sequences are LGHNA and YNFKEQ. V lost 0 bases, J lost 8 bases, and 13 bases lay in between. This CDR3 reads CASSQDPGRREKLFF. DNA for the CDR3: TGTGCCAGCAGCCAAGATCCGGGACGAAGGGAAAAACTGTTTTTT.

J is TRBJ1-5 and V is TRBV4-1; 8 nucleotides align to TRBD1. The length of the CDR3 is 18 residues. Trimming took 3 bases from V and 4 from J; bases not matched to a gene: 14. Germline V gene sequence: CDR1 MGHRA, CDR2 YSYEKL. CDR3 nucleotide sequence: TGCGCCAGCAGCCACGAACTCACCGGGACAGGTCGTAATCAGCCCCAGCATTTT. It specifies CASSHELTGTGRNQPQHF.

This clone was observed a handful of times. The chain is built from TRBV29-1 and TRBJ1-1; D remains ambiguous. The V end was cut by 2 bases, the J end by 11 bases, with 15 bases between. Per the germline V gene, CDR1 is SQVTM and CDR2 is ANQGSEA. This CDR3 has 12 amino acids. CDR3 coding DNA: TGCAGCGTTGAAAGGGAAAGGGTATCGGCTTTCTTT. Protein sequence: CSVERERVSAFF.

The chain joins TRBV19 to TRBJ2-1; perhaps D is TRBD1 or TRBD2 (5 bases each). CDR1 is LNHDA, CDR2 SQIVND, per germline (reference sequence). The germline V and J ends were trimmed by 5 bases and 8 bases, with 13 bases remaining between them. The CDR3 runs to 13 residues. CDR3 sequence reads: CASSPAGTHEQFF. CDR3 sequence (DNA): TGTGCCAGTAGTCCTGCAGGGACCCATGAGCAGTTCTTC.

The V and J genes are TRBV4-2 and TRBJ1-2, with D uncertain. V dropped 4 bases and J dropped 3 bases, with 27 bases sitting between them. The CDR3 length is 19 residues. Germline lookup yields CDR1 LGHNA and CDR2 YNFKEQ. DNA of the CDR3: TGTGCCAGCAGCCTACCGCCCAATCGAGAGGCAGGAGGACACTATGGCTACACCTTC. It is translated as CASSLPPNREAGGHYGYTF.

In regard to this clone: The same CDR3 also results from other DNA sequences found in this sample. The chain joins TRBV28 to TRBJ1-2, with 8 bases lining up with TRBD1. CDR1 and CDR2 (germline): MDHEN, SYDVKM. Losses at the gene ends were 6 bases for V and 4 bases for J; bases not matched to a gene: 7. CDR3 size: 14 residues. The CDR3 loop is CASSPGGRGYGYTF. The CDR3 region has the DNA TGTGCCAGCAGCCCAGGGGGCCGGGGCTATGGCTACACCTTC.

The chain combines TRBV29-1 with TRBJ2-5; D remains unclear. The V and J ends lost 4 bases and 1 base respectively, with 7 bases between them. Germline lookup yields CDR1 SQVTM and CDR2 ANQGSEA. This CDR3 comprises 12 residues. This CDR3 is CSVVTLQETQYF. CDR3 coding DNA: TGCAGCGTTGTGACCCTCCAAGAGACCCAGTACTTC.

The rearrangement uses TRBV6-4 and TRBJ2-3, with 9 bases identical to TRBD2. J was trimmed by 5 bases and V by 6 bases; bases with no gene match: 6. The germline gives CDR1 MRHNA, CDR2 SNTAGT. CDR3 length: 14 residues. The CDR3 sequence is CASRRASGEDTQYF. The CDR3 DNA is TGTGCCAGCAGGAGGGCTAGCGGGGAAGATACGCAGTATTTT.

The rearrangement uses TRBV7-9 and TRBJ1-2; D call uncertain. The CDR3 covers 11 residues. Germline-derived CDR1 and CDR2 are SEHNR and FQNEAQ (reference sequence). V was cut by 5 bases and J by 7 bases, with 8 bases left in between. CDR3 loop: CASSPASGYTF. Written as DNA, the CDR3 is TGTGCCAGCAGCCCCGCCAGTGGCTACACCTTC.

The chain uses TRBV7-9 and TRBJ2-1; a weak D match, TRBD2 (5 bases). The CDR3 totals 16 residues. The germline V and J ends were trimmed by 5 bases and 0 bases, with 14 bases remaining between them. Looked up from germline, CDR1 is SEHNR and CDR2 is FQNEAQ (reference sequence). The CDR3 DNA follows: TGTGCCAGCAGCCCTTTGGCGGGCAGCTCCTACAATGAGCAGTTCTTC. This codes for CASSPLAGSSYNEQFF.

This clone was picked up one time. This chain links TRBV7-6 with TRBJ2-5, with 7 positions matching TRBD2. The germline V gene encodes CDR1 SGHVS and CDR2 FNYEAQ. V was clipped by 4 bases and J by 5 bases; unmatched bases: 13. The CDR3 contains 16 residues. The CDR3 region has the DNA TGTGCCAGCAGCTCAACAAGAGCCAGGGAGGGCGAGACCCAGTACTTC. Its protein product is CASSSTRAREGETQYF.

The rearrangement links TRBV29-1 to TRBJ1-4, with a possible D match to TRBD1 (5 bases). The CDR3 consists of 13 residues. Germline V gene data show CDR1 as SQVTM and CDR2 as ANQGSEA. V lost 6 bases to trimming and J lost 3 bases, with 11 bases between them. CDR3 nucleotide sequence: TGCAGCGTCCAGGGTCCATCTAATGAAAAACTGTTTTTT. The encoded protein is CSVQGPSNEKLFF. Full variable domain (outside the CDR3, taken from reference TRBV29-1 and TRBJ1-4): SAVISQKPSRDICQRGTSLTIQCQVDSQVTMMFWYRQQPGQSLTLIATANQGSEATYESGFVIDKFPISRPNLTFSTLTVSNMSPEDSSIYLCSVQGPSNEKLFFGSGTQLSVL.

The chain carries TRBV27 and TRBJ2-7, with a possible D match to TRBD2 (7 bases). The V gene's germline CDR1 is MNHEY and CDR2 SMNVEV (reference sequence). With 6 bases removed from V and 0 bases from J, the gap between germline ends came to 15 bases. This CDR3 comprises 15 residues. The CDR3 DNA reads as TGTGCCAGCAGCCCGCGGGGGCCCGGCTCCTACGAGCAGTACTTC. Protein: CASSPRGPGSYEQYF.